The clone carrying this T cell receptor beta chain was found a few times. Individual cDNA molecules were tagged with unique molecular identifiers. TCRdb itself ran the 5' RACE reads through MiXCR, one entry per CDR3 protein. The sample lists under 100,000 distinct CDR3 sequences, approximately 9.9% occurring once. This entry is derived from a study of early T cells in non-severe SARS-CoV-2 infection. The sample was whole blood. This receptor was taken from an adult who was a healthcare worker with PCR-confirmed SARS-CoV-2 infection or an uninfected control (not recorded which).

The CDR3 coding sequence is TGTGCCACCAGCAGAGATTTGGCAGGCAATCAGCCCCAGCATTTT. This translates into CATSRDLAGNQPQHF. The rearrangement joins TRBV15 to TRBJ1-5; no clear D. This CDR3 has 15 residues. V dropped 0 bases and J dropped 2 bases, with 8 bases sitting between them. Germline values: CDR1 LNHNV, CDR2 YYDKDF (reference sequence). The full variable domain, in which reference TRBV15 and TRBJ1-5 provide the parts outside the CDR3, is DAMVIQNPRYQVTQFGKPVTLSCSQTLNHNVMYWYQQKSSQAPKLLFHYYDKDFNNEADTPDNFQSRRPNTSFCFLDIRSPGLGDTAMYLCATSRDLAGNQPQHFGDGTRLSIL.